These T cell receptor beta chains were read from a single sample in a study of T cell responses to AZD1222 COVID-19 vaccine. Produced via immunoSEQ multiplex PCR; TCRdb's table is partial and in-frame only. Among some 120,000 clones listed, more than 70% were seen once. The sequencing here drew on peripheral blood, taken on day 0 of AZD1222 vaccination. The receptors derive from an adult in good health. CDR3s include the opening cysteine and the closing phenylalanine or tryptophan. The D gene is left open where the match is weak. Only part of the rows carry a size: once, few, many, or a class if the clone is expanded.

abundance: -; v_gene: TRBV13; j_gene: TRBJ2-3; d_gene: TRBD1; CDR3nt: TGTGCCAGCAGCATAACAGGGGTGGATACGCAGTATTTT; CDR3aa: CASSITGVDTQYF
abundance: -; v_gene: TRBV25-1; j_gene: TRBJ1-1; d_gene: -; CDR3nt: TGTGCCAGCCTAGGGCCGAGGGGGTTTAGCAGGAACACTGAAGCTTTCTTT; CDR3aa: CASLGPRGFSRNTEAFF
abundance: -; v_gene: TRBV24-1; j_gene: TRBJ1-1; d_gene: -; CDR3nt: TGTGCCACCAGTCTAGTATTTGAGCCCCTGAACACTGAAGCTTTCTTT; CDR3aa: CATSLVFEPLNTEAFF
abundance: -; v_gene: TRBV29-1; j_gene: TRBJ1-1; d_gene: -; CDR3nt: TGCAGCTCTGGCGGGGGACCTGAAGCTTTCTTT; CDR3aa: CSSGGGPEAFF
abundance: -; v_gene: TRBV4-2; j_gene: TRBJ1-6; d_gene: -; CDR3nt: TGTGCCAGCAGCCAAGGGGATGTGTTCCAACCCCTCCACTTT; CDR3aa: CASSQGDVFQPLHF
abundance: few; v_gene: TRBV6-1; j_gene: TRBJ1-1; d_gene: -; CDR3nt: TGTGCCAGCAGCGAAGGGAAGGGGATCTGGGGTGAAGCTTTCTTT; CDR3aa: CASSEGKGIWGEAFF
abundance: -; v_gene: TRBV19; j_gene: TRBJ1-1; d_gene: TRBD1; CDR3nt: TGTGCCACCACGGGGGACAGGGTCACCATGAACACTGAAGCTTTCTTT; CDR3aa: CATTGDRVTMNTEAFF
abundance: -; v_gene: TRBV7-2; j_gene: TRBJ2-1; d_gene: TRBD2; CDR3nt: TGTGCCAGCAGCCTTAGCGGGGGCTCCTACAATGAGCAGTTCTTC; CDR3aa: CASSLSGGSYNEQFF
abundance: -; v_gene: TRBV4-1; j_gene: TRBJ1-5; d_gene: -; CDR3nt: TGCGCCAGCAGCCAAGTAGGGTACGGTCAGCCCCAGCATTTT; CDR3aa: CASSQVGYGQPQHF
abundance: few; v_gene: TRBV6-2/TRBV6-3; j_gene: TRBJ2-7; d_gene: -; CDR3nt: TGTGCCAGCAGTTACGCTTACGAGCAGTACTTC; CDR3aa: CASSYAYEQYF
abundance: -; v_gene: TRBV6-5; j_gene: TRBJ1-2; d_gene: -; CDR3nt: TGTGCCAGCAGTCCAGAACAGGGTTCTGGCTACACCTTC; CDR3aa: CASSPEQGSGYTF
abundance: few; v_gene: TRBV11-2; j_gene: TRBJ1-2; d_gene: TRBD1; CDR3nt: TGTGCCAGCAGCTTGTTGGGACAGGGAGATGGCTACACCTTC; CDR3aa: CASSLLGQGDGYTF
abundance: -; v_gene: TRBV5-6; j_gene: TRBJ2-1; d_gene: TRBD1; CDR3nt: TGTGCCAGCAGCTCACGGACAGGTTTCGAGCAGTTCTTC; CDR3aa: CASSSRTGFEQFF